This TCR beta chain was profiled in a study of blood T cell repertoires in COVID-19. This clone has a count of ten or more. The repertoire was sequenced with immunoSEQ multiplex PCR; TCRdb's copy has only in-frame clones and lacks some. The table shows around 200,000 clones, with approximately 90% occurring only once. The CDR3 length is 16 residues. The V gene end was trimmed by 4 bases and the J gene end by 4 bases; junction bases not matched to a gene: 12. Germline CDR1 and CDR2: SGHDN and FVKESK. Sample: PBMCs or T cells enriched from blood (not recorded which). This sequence was found in a man aged 25 to 40 who had recovered from COVID-19. The chain has TRBV14 and TRBJ1-2; 7 nucleotides match TRBD1. Written as DNA, the CDR3 is TGTGCCAGCAGCCCCACAGGAGGGGGCCTTCTCTATGGCTACACCTTC. This encodes CASSPTGGGLLYGYTF.